This TCR beta chain is drawn from a study of T cell changes during pregnancy in multiple sclerosis. With respect to this clone: Lacking the conserved final phenylalanine or tryptophan, this CDR3 likely reflects a read error.

Libraries were prepared by immunoSEQ multiplex PCR; TCRdb keeps only in-frame clonotypes and omits some of them. The sample includes about 44,000 clones, around 94% of them seen just once. The specimen was CD4+ T cells from peripheral blood mononuclear cells, collected in the first trimester of pregnancy. This receptor was obtained from a female donor with multiple sclerosis, enrolled in a pregnancy study.

CDR3 region: CASSVAQVNSPLHL. CDR3 nucleotides: TGTGCCAGCAGCGTAGCTCAGGTTAATTCACCCCTCCACCTT. The gene calls are TRBV9 and TRBJ1-6; D is unresolved. In germline, CDR1 is SGDLS, CDR2 YYNGEE. The CDR3 totals 14 residues. The V and J ends lost 0 bases and 6 bases respectively, with 7 bases between them.